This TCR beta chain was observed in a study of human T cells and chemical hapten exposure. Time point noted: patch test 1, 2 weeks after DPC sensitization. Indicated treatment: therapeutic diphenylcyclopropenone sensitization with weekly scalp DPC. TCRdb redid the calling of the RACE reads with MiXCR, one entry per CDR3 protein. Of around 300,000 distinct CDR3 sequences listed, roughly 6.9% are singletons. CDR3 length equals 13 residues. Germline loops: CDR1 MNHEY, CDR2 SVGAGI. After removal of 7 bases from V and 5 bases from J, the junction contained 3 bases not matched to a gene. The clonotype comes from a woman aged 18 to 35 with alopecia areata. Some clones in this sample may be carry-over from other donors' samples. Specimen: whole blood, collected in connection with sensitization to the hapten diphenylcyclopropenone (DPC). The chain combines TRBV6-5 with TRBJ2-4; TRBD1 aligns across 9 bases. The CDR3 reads CASKTGGENIQYF. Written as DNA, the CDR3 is TGTGCCAGCAAAACAGGGGGCGAAAACATTCAGTACTTC.